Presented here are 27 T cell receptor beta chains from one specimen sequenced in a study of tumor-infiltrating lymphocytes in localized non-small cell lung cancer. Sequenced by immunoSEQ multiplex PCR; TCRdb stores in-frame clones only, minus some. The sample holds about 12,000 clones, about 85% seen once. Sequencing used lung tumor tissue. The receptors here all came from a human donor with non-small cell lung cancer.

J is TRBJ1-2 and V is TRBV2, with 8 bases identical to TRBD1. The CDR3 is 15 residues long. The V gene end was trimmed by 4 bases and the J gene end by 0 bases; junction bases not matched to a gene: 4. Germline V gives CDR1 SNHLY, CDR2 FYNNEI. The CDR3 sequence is CASSGWDRSNYGYTF. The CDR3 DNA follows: TGTGCCAGCAGTGGTTGGGACAGGTCTAACTATGGCTACACCTTC. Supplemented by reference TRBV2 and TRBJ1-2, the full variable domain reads EPEVTQTPSHQVTQMGQEVILRCVPISNHLYFYWYRQILGQKVEFLVSFYNNEISEKSEIFDDQFSVERPDGSNFTLKIRSTKLEDSAMYFCASSGWDRSNYGYTFGSGTRLTVV.

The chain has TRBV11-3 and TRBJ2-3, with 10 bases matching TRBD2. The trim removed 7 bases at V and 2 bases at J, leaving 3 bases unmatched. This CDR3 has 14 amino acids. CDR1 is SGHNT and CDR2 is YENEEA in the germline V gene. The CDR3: CASKTSGSTDTQYF. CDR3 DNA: TGTGCCAGCAAGACTAGCGGGTCCACAGATACGCAGTATTTT.

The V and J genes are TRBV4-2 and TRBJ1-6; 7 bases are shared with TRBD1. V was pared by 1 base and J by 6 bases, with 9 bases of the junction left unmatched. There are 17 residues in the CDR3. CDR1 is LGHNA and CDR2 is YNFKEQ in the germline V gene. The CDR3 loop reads CASSQGVIRQGNSPLHF. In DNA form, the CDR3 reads TGTGCCAGCAGCCAAGGGGTAATAAGACAGGGTAATTCACCCCTCCACTTT.

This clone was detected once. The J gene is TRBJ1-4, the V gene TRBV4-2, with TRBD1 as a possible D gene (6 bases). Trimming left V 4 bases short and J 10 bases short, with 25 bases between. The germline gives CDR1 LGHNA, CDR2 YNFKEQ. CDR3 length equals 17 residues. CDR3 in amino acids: CASSRSVRGQKKAKLFF. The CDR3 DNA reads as TGTGCCAGCAGCCGATCAGTCAGAGGACAGAAGAAGGCAAAACTGTTTTTT.

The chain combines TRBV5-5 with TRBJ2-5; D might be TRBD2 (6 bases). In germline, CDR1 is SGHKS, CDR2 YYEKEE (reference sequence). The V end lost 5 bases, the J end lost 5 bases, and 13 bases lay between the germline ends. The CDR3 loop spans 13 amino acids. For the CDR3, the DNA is TGTGCCAGCAGTCGAGCCGGAGGGGAGACCCAGTACTTC. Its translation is CASSRAGGETQYF.

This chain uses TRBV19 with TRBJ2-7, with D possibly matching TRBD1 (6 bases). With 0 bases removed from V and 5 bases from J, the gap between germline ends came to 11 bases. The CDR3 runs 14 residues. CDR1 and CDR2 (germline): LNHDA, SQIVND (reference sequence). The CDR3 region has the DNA TGTGCCAGTAGTATAGAGACAGGCCAGGACGAGCAGTACTTC. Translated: CASSIETGQDEQYF.

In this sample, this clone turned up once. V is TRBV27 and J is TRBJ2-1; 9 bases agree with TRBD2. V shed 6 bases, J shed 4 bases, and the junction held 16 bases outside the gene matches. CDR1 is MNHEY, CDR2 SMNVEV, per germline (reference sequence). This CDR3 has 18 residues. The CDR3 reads CASSRGGAGVRVYNEQFF. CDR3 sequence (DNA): TGTGCCAGCAGCCGCGGGGGGGCGGGAGTACGAGTGTACAATGAGCAGTTCTTC.

In nucleotides, the CDR3 is TGCGCCAGCATGAACTCAGGTGCTGGTGGAGGAGAGACCCAGTACTTC. This sequence encodes CASMNSGAGGGETQYF. The rearrangement joins TRBV4-1 to TRBJ2-5; D perhaps matches TRBD2 (5 bases). The CDR3 spans 16 residues. Looked up from germline, CDR1 is MGHRA and CDR2 is YSYEKL. The V gene lost 7 bases and the J gene lost 4 bases, with 22 bases spanning the gap.

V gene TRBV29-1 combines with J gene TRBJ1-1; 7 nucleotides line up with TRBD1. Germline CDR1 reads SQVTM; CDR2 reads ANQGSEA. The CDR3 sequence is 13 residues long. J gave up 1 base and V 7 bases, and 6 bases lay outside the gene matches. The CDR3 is CSARGQANTEAFF. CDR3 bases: TGCAGCGCGAGGGGGCAGGCGAACACTGAAGCTTTCTTT.

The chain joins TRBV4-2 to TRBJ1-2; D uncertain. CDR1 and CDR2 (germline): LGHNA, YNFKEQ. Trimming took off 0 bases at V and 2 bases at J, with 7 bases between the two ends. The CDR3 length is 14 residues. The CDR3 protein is CASSQDRENYGYTF. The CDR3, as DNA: TGTGCCAGCAGCCAAGATAGAGAGAACTATGGCTACACCTTC.

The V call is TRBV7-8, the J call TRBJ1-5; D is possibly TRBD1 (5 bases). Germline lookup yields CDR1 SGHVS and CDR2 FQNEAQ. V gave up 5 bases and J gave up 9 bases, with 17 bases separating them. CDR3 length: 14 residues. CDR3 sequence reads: CASSRGGNLGPQHF. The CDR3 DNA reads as TGTGCCAGCAGCCGGGGCGGAAACTTGGGGCCCCAGCATTTT.

The CDR3 DNA sequence: TGTGCCAGCAGCTTAACACAACCGGGACAGGGGAACTATGGCTACACCTTC. Its protein is CASSLTQPGQGNYGYTF. The V call is TRBV7-2, the J call TRBJ1-2, with 10 nucleotides matching TRBD1. This CDR3 is 17 amino acids long. The germline V gene has CDR1 SGHTA and CDR2 FQGNSA. The junction had 8 bases not matched to a gene; V was cut back by 2 bases and J by 2 bases.

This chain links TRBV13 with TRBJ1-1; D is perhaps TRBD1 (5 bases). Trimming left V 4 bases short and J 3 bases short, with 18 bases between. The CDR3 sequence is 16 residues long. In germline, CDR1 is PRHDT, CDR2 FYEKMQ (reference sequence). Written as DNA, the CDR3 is TGTGCCAGCAGCTATCGATCCGGGGGTTGGGACACTGAAGCTTTCTTT. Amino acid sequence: CASSYRSGGWDTEAFF. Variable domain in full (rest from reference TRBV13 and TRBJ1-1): AAGVIQSPRHLIKEKRETATLKCYPIPRHDTVYWYQQGPGQDPQFLISFYEKMQSDKGSIPDRFSAQQFSDYHSELNMSSLELGDSALYFCASSYRSGGWDTEAFFGQGTRLTVV.

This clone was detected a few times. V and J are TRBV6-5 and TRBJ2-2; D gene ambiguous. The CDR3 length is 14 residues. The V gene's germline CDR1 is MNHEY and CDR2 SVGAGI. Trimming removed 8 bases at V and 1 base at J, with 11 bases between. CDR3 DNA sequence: TGTGCCAGCTTAGTAAACAGGAACACCGGGGAGCTGTTTTTT. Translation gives CASLVNRNTGELFF.

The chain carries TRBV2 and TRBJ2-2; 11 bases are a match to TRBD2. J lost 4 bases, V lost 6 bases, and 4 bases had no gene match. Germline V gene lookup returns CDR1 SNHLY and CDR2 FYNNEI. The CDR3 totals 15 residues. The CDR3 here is CASSPLAGVTGELFF. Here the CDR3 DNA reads TGTGCCAGCAGCCCACTAGCGGGGGTCACCGGGGAGCTGTTTTTT.

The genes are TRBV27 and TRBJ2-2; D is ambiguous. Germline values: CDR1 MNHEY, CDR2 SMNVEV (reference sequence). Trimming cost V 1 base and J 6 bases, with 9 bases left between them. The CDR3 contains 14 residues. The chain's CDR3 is CASSLLSYAGELFF. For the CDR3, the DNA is TGTGCCAGCAGTTTATTGAGCTACGCCGGGGAGCTGTTTTTT.

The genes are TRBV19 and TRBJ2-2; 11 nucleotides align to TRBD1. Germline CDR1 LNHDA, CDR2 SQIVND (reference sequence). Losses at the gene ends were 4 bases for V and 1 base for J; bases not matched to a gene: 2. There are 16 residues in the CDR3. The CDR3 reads CASSRGQGVNTGELFF. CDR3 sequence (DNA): TGTGCCAGTAGTAGGGGACAGGGGGTGAACACCGGGGAGCTGTTTTTT.

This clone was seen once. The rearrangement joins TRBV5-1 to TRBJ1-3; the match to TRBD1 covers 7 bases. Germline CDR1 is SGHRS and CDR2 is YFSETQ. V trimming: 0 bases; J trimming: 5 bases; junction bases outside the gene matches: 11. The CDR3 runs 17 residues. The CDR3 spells CASSLGYYRDSRNTIYF. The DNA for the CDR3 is TGCGCCAGCAGCTTGGGATACTACCGGGACAGCCGAAACACCATATATTTT.

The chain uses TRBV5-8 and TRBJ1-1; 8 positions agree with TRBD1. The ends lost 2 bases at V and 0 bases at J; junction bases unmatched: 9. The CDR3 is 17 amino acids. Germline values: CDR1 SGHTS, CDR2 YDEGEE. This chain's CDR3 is CASSLRQGLTLNTEAFF. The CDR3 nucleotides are TGTGCCAGCAGCTTAAGACAGGGGCTAACCCTGAACACTGAAGCTTTCTTT.

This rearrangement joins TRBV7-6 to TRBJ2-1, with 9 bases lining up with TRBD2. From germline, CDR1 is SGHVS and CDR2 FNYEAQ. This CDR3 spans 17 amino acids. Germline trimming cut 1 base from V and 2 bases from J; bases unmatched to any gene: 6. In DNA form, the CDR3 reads TGTGCCAGCAGCTTAGGGGCTAGCGGGGCACCCTACAATGAGCAGTTCTTC. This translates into CASSLGASGAPYNEQFF.

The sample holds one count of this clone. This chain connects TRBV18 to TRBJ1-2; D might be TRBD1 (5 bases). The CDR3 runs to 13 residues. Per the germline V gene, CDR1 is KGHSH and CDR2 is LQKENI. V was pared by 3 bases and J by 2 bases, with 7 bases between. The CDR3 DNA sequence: TGTGCCAGCTCACCCGGACAAAACTATGGCTACACCTTC. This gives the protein CASSPGQNYGYTF.

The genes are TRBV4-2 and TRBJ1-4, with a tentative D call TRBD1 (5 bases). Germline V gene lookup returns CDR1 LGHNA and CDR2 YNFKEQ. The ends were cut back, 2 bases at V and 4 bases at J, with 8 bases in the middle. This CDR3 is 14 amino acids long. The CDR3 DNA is TGTGCCAGCAGCCAACAGGGTGGTAATGAAAAACTGTTTTTT. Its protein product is CASSQQGGNEKLFF.

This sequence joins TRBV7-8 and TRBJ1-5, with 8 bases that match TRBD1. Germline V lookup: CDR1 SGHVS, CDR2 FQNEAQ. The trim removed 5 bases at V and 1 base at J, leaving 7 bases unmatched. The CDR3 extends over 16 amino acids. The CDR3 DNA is TGTGCCAGCAGCCAGACACAGGGGGTGAGCAATCAGCCCCAGCATTTT. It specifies CASSQTQGVSNQPQHF.

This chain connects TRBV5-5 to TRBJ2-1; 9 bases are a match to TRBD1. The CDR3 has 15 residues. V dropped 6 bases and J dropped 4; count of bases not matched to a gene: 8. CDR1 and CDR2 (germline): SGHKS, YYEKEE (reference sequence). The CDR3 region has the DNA TGTGCCAGCACCTCCGGGACAGGGATTTACAATGAGCAGTTCTTC. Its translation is CASTSGTGIYNEQFF.

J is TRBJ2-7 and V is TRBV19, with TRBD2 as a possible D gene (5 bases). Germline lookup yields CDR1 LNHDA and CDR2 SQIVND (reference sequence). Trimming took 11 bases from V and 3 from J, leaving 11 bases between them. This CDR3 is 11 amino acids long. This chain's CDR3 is CAAGSNYEQYF. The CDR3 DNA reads TGTGCCGCGGGTTCAAACTACGAGCAGTACTTC.

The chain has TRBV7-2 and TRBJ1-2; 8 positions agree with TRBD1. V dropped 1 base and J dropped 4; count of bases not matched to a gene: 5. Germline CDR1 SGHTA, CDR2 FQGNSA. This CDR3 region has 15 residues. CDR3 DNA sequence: TGTGCCAGCAGCTTAGTTGGGACAGGAACCTATGGCTACACCTTC. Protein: CASSLVGTGTYGYTF. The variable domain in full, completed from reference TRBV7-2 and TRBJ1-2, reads GAGVSQSPSNKVTEKGKDVELRCDPISGHTALYWYRQSLGQGLEFLIYFQGNSAPDKSGLPSDRFSAERTGGSVSTLTIQRTQQEDSAVYLCASSLVGTGTYGYTFGSGTRLTVV.

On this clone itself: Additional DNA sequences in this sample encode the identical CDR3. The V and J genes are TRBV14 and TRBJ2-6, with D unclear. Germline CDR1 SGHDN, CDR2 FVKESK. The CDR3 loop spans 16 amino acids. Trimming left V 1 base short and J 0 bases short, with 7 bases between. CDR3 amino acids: CASSQGRLSGANVLTF. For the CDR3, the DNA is TGTGCCAGCAGCCAAGGACGGCTCTCTGGGGCCAACGTCCTGACTTTC.